This is a list of T cell receptor beta chains from one sample in a study of T cells after yellow fever vaccination. Each CDR3 protein gets one entry after TCRdb re-called the 5' RACE reads with MiXCR. This table has some 670,000 distinct CDR3 sequences, approximately 13% appearing once. The sequencing here drew on PBMCs, taken on the day of the yellow fever booster vaccination. These receptors came from a man aged 30-40 years who received the YFV17D yellow fever vaccine. Each CDR3 is given with its conserved first and last residue. D genes are given only for firm matches. For some rows the clone size is stated as once, few or many, or as a class when expanded; others skip it.

CDR3 DNA: TGTGCCAGCAGCTCGACTAGCGGGAGTATCACAGATACGCAGTATTTT
CDR3 protein: CASSSTSGSITDTQYF
clone size: NA
V gene: TRBV7-2
J gene: TRBJ2-3
D gene: TRBD2

CDR3 DNA: TGTGCCAGCGGAACTAGGGGTACCTACAATGAGCAGTTCTTC
CDR3 protein: CASGTRGTYNEQFF
clone size: NA
V gene: TRBV6-1
J gene: TRBJ2-1
D gene: NA

CDR3 DNA: TGCGCCAGCAGCCAAGATCTTGTACCCCGAGTCACTTATCCCGGGGAGCTGTTTTTT
CDR3 protein: CASSQDLVPRVTYPGELFF
clone size: many
V gene: TRBV4-3
J gene: TRBJ2-2
D gene: NA

CDR3 DNA: TGTGCCACCTCCATTCTGTGGAAGCAGTTCTTC
CDR3 protein: CATSILWKQFF
clone size: NA
V gene: TRBV27
J gene: TRBJ2-1
D gene: NA

CDR3 DNA: TGTGCCAGCAGCTTTACGGGTACTTCACCCCTCCACTTT
CDR3 protein: CASSFTGTSPLHF
clone size: few
V gene: TRBV5-5
J gene: TRBJ1-6
D gene: NA

CDR3 DNA: TGTGCCAGCATGCGGCTGGGGGACAGTAATGAAAAACTGTTTTTT
CDR3 protein: CASMRLGDSNEKLFF
clone size: few
V gene: TRBV27
J gene: TRBJ1-4
D gene: TRBD1

CDR3 DNA: TGTGCCAGTCGCGCGGGGGGAATGAACACTGAAGCTTTCTTT
CDR3 protein: CASRAGGMNTEAFF
clone size: few
V gene: TRBV6-2/TRBV6-3
J gene: TRBJ1-1
D gene: NA

CDR3 DNA: TGTGCCAGCAGTTTTAACGTCGGGGGGGCAGGAGAAAAACTGTTTTTT
CDR3 protein: CASSFNVGGAGEKLFF
clone size: NA
V gene: TRBV27
J gene: TRBJ1-4
D gene: NA

CDR3 DNA: TGCAGTGCTAGTCCCGGGAGCTTTATCAGCAATGAGCAGTTCTTC
CDR3 protein: CSASPGSFISNEQFF
clone size: few
V gene: TRBV20-1
J gene: TRBJ2-1
D gene: NA

CDR3 DNA: TGTGCCAGCAGCCCCCGGGGAGAAAAGGAGCAGTACTTC
CDR3 protein: CASSPRGEKEQYF
clone size: NA
V gene: TRBV28
J gene: TRBJ2-7
D gene: NA

CDR3 DNA: TGTGCCAGCAGCGCCGTAGCGGGAAGAGACGAGCAGTACTTC
CDR3 protein: CASSAVAGRDEQYF
clone size: many
V gene: TRBV9
J gene: TRBJ2-7
D gene: TRBD2

CDR3 DNA: TGCAGCGTTGGGGGGGCGCAACCCAACTATGGCTACACCTTC
CDR3 protein: CSVGGAQPNYGYTF
clone size: few
V gene: TRBV29-1
J gene: TRBJ1-2
D gene: NA

CDR3 DNA: TGCAGCGTTGCCCGAGACAACACCTACGAGCAGTACTTC
CDR3 protein: CSVARDNTYEQYF
clone size: few
V gene: TRBV29-1
J gene: TRBJ2-7
D gene: NA

CDR3 DNA: TGCGCCAGCAGCTTGGCCTCGACAGGGGAAGAGACCCAGTACTTC
CDR3 protein: CASSLASTGEETQYF
clone size: NA
V gene: TRBV5-1
J gene: TRBJ2-5
D gene: TRBD1

CDR3 DNA: TGCAGTGCTAGAGAGGACGGCAGCTCCTACGAGCAGTACTTC
CDR3 protein: CSAREDGSSYEQYF
clone size: NA
V gene: TRBV20-1
J gene: TRBJ2-7
D gene: NA

CDR3 DNA: TGTGCCACCTCCGTAGGGCGGGTAAGCTCCTACGAGCAGTACTTC
CDR3 protein: CATSVGRVSSYEQYF
clone size: NA
V gene: TRBV6-1
J gene: TRBJ2-7
D gene: NA

CDR3 DNA: TGCAGTGCTATGAATAGCAATCAGCCCCAGCATTTT
CDR3 protein: CSAMNSNQPQHF
clone size: NA
V gene: TRBV20-1
J gene: TRBJ1-5
D gene: NA

CDR3 DNA: TGTGCCAGCAGCTCCAGGGGTAGCGGCTCCTACAATGAGCAGTTCTTC
CDR3 protein: CASSSRGSGSYNEQFF
clone size: many
V gene: TRBV5-6
J gene: TRBJ2-1
D gene: NA

CDR3 DNA: TGCGCCAGCAGCTTGGACCGGACCGACAGGGTCGGGGAGCAGTACTTC
CDR3 protein: CASSLDRTDRVGEQYF
clone size: many
V gene: TRBV5-1
J gene: TRBJ2-7
D gene: TRBD1

CDR3 DNA: TGTGCCAGCAGCTTAGATACAGGTTGGGAGACCCAGTACTTC
CDR3 protein: CASSLDTGWETQYF
clone size: many
V gene: TRBV7-2
J gene: TRBJ2-5
D gene: NA

CDR3 DNA: TGTGCCAGCAGCTCGGGCGGTAGCGGGAGGCCACAGTTCTTC
CDR3 protein: CASSSGGSGRPQFF
clone size: many
V gene: TRBV7-2
J gene: TRBJ2-1
D gene: TRBD2

CDR3 DNA: TGCAGTGCTGCGGACACCGCCATGAACACTGAAGCTTTCTTT
CDR3 protein: CSAADTAMNTEAFF
clone size: many
V gene: TRBV20-1
J gene: TRBJ1-1
D gene: NA

CDR3 DNA: TGTGCCAGCAGCCCAAAATGGACTAGATTGGACGAGCAGTACTTC
CDR3 protein: CASSPKWTRLDEQYF
clone size: few
V gene: TRBV7-2
J gene: TRBJ2-7
D gene: TRBD2

CDR3 DNA: TGCGCCAGCAGCTTGAGCAGGGGAGGATACGAGCAGTACTTC
CDR3 protein: CASSLSRGGYEQYF
clone size: NA
V gene: TRBV5-1
J gene: TRBJ2-7
D gene: NA

CDR3 DNA: TGCGCCAGCAGCTCTCAACCTCGGACTAGATACGTATACGAGCAGTACTTC
CDR3 protein: CASSSQPRTRYVYEQYF
clone size: NA
V gene: TRBV5-1
J gene: TRBJ2-7
D gene: TRBD2